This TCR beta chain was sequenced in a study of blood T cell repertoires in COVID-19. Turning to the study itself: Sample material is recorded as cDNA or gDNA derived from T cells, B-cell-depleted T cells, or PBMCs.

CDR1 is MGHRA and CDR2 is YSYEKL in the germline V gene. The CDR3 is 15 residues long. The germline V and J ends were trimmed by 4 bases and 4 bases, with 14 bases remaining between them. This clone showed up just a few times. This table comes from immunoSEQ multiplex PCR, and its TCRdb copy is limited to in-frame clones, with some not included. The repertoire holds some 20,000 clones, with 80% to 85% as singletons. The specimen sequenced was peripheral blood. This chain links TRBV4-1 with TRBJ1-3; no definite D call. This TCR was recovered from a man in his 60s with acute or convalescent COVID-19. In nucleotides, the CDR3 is TGCGCCAGCAGCCCATTCACCGGTTTCGGAAACACCATATATTTT. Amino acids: CASSPFTGFGNTIYF.